Below are 5 T cell receptor beta chains sequenced from a single sample in a study of cytomegalovirus exposure and HLA in healthy donors. The PCR employed 60 Vbeta primers together with 13 Jbeta primers. TCRdb keeps only in-frame clones here, not all; method: immunoSEQ multiplex PCR. This table has about 67,000 clones, about 71% appearing once. The specimen sequenced was PBMCs. The source of these receptors is a man aged 55-75 years in good health and CMV-seropositive.

The J gene is TRBJ2-4, the V gene TRBV7-2; D is perhaps TRBD2 (7 bases). The germline V gene encodes CDR1 SGHTA and CDR2 FQGNSA. V shed 5 bases and J shed 1 base, with 18 bases lying between them. The CDR3 runs to 17 residues. The DNA of the CDR3 is TGTGCCAGCAGCCCCTGGGAGGGGGTTGTCGCCAAAAACATTCAGTACTTC. It specifies CASSPWEGVVAKNIQYF.

This CDR3 reads CSAIQLYEQYF. The CDR3 nucleotides are TGCAGTGCTATACAGCTATACGAGCAGTACTTC. V gene TRBV20-1 combines with J gene TRBJ2-7; D ambiguous. Germline CDR1 and CDR2: DFQATT and SNEGSKA (reference sequence). The CDR3 has 11 amino acids. Trimming shortened V by 4 bases and J by 4 bases, and 8 bases separated the two germline ends.

This clone was counted a single time. V and J are TRBV23-1 and TRBJ1-2; D might be TRBD1 (5 bases). TRBV23-1 is reported as an ORF; its role is uncertain. The CDR3 length is 14 residues. The ends were cut back, 2 bases at V and 8 bases at J, with 15 bases in the middle. The CDR3 reads CASSQPGSEGGYTF. In nucleotides, the CDR3 is TGCGCCAGCAGTCAACCAGGTTCGGAGGGGGGCTACACCTTC.

The chain carries TRBV5-1 and TRBJ2-2; 7 bases agree with TRBD2. Per the germline V gene, CDR1 is SGHRS and CDR2 is YFSETQ. V shed 4 bases and J 7 bases; nucleotides not matched to a gene: 13. The CDR3 loop spans 16 amino acids. CDR3 in DNA: TGCGCCAGCAGCCAATACCAGCGGGGAGGGCACGGGGAGCTGTTTTTT. This encodes CASSQYQRGGHGELFF.

This sequence joins TRBV19 and TRBJ1-2; D gene unclear. The CDR3 consists of 13 residues. Germline CDR1 reads LNHDA; CDR2 reads SQIVND (reference sequence). V was pared by 8 bases and J by 8 bases, with 18 bases between. CDR3 sequence reads: CASSEREVFGYTF. In DNA form, the CDR3 reads TGTGCCAGTTCAGAAAGGGAGGTTTTCGGCTACACCTTC.